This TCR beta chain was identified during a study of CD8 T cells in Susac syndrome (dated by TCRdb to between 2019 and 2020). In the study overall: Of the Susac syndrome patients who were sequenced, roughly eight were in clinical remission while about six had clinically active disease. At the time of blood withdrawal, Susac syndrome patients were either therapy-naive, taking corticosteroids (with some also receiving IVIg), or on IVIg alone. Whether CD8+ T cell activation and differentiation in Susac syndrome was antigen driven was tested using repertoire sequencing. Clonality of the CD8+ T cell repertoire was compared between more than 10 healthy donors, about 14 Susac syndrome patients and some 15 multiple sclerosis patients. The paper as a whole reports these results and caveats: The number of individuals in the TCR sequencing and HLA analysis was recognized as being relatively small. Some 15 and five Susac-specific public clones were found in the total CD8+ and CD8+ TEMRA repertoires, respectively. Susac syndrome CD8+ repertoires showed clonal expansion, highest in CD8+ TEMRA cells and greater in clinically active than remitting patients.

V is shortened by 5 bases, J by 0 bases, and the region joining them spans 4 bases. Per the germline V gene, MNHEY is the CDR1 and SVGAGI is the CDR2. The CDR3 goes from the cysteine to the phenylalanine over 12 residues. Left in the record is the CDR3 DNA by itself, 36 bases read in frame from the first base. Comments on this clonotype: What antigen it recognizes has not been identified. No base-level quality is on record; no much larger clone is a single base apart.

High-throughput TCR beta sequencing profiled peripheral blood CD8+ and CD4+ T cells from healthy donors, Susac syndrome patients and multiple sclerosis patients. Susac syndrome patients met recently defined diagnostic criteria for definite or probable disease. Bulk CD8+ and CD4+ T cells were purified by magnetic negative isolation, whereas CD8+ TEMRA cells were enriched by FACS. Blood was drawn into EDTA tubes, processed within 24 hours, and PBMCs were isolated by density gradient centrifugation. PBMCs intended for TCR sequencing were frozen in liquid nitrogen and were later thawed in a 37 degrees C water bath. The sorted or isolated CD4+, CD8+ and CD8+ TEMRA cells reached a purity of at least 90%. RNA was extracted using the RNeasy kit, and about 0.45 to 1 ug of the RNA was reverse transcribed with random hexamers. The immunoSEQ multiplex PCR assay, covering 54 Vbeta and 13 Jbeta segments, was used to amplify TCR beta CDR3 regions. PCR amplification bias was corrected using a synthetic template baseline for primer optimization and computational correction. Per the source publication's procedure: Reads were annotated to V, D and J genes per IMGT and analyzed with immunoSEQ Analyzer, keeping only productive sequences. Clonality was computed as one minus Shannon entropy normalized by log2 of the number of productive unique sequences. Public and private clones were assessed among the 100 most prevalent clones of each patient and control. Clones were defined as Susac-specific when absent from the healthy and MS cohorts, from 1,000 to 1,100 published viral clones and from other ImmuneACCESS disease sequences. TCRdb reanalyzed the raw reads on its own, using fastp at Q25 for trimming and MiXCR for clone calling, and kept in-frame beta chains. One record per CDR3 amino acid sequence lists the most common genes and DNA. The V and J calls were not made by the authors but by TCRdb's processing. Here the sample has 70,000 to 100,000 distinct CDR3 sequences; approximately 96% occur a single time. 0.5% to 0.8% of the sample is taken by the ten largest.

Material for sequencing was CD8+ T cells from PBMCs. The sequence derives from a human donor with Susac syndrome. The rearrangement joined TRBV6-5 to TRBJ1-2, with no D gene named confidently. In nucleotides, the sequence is TGTGCCAGCAGTCAGACTAACTATGGCTACACCTTC. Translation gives CASSQTNYGYTF.